Listed here are 5 T cell receptor beta chains from one sample, sequenced in a study of T cell repertoires in cytomegalovirus infection. TCRdb ran MiXCR on the reads and lists one entry per CDR3 protein. Seen here are hundreds of thousands of distinct CDR3 sequences, around 31% observed once, and the top ten hold 15% to 20%. Antigens of these TCRs are unknown. The specimen was cultured PBMCs, collected from culture after CMV antigen stimulation. Source of these receptors: a human donor in good health (CMV status not recorded). Some clones in this sample may be carry-over from other donors' samples.

The rearrangement links TRBV6-5 to TRBJ1-2; D is uncertain. Germline CDR1 is MNHEY and CDR2 is SVGAGI. The length of the CDR3 is 14 residues. The ends were cut back, 2 bases at V and 0 bases at J, with 7 bases in the middle. The CDR3 sequence: CASSYGVTNYGYTF. As DNA, the CDR3 is TGTGCCAGCAGTTACGGGGTAACTAACTATGGCTACACCTTC.

Worth noting for this clonotype: The junction departs from the called germline gene at one end, perhaps through a read error. V usage is TRBV7-2 and J usage is TRBJ1-4; possibly TRBD1 for D (5 bases). The germline V gene has CDR1 SGHTA and CDR2 FQGNSA. The CDR3 runs to 12 residues. The CDR3, as DNA: TGTGCCAACAGCCTGGAGGGGGAAAAACTGTTTTTT. Translating gives CANSLEGEKLFF.

This clonotype has a handful of counts. The V and J genes are TRBV7-9 and TRBJ1-1, with D tentatively TRBD1 (6 bases). The V and J ends lost 6 bases and 4 bases respectively, with 15 bases between them. CDR3 length equals 14 residues. Germline CDR1 is SEHNR and CDR2 is FQNEAQ (reference sequence). The DNA for the CDR3 is TGTGCCAGCAGAAAGGACAGAGAATCCACTGAAGCTTTCTTT. Translation gives CASRKDRESTEAFF.

In the case of this clonotype: Compared with germline, one end of the junction differs, possibly owing to a read error. The chain uses TRBV7-8 and TRBJ1-1, with unresolved D. The CDR3 consists of 14 residues. Germline-derived CDR1 and CDR2 are SGHVS and FQNEAQ. DNA for the CDR3: TGTGCCAGCAGCTTAGCTTCTCTCCCTGGCTCAACTGCTTTT. Protein: CASSLASLPGSTAF.

The chain couples TRBV4-2 to TRBJ1-2; weak D call: TRBD1 (6 bases). Trimming took off 5 bases at V and 7 bases at J, with 20 bases between the two ends. This CDR3 has 15 residues. CDR1 is LGHNA and CDR2 is YNFKEQ in the germline V gene. CDR3 bases: TGTGCCAGCAGCTCCAAGATTGGACAGTCGAGTGGCTACACCTTC. Residues: CASSSKIGQSSGYTF.